The entry that follows covers one T cell receptor (beta chain) sequence. The record originates from a study of Ad26.COV2.S vaccination and SARS-CoV-2 variants. Measured with immunoSEQ multiplex PCR; TCRdb has only the in-frame clones, and not every one. The top ten clones hold roughly 3% of a sample with about 260,000 clones, around 88% of them seen once. Sample treatment: 15 to 20 received Ad26.COV2.S at low or high dose, single or two shots; 5 received placebo; per-sample allocation not given. After the first vaccine or placebo injection, samples were drawn on day 63. Germline assignment: CDR1 LGHNA and CDR2 YSLEER. The CDR3 length is 18 residues. The ends lost 1 base at V and 6 bases at J; junction bases unmatched: 10.

The chain recombines TRBV4-3 with TRBJ2-2; TRBD2 matches at 11 bases. The clonotype originates from a person between 18 and 60 years old who received the Ad26.COV2.S COVID-19 vaccine or a placebo. The sequences come from peripheral blood, collected in a trial of Ad26.COV2.S vaccine versus placebo. This CDR3 reads CASSQAGLAGGLPGELFF. The DNA for the CDR3 is TGCGCCAGCAGCCAAGCGGGATTAGCGGGAGGGTTACCCGGGGAGCTGTTTTTT.